This T cell receptor (beta chain) was found in a study of shared clonotypes between healthy human individuals. Overall study: Serving as donors were two women and a few men, whose ages spanned 18 to 49.

CD45RO-negative CD8 cells positively selected for CCR7 made up the naive population, which excluded terminally differentiated effector memory CD45RA+ cells. Deep-level assay runs were performed. Assay: immunoSEQ multiplex PCR; the TCRdb copy retains only in-frame clones and omits some. The sample holds just over 2,000,000 clones, roughly 95% seen once. This receptor was identified in a man between 18 and 35 years old in good health. Sequencing was performed on naive CD8+ T cells sorted from blood.

The CDR3 DNA follows: TGTGCCAGCAGCGACCTCAAGGGGGGTGACAGTCTCAATGAAAAACTGTTTTTT. It translates to CASSDLKGGDSLNEKLFF. The chain recombines TRBV5-5 with TRBJ1-4, with D perhaps TRBD1 (6 bases). CDR1 is SGHKS, CDR2 YYEKEE, per germline (reference sequence). The V end lost 4 bases, the J end lost 5 bases, and 24 bases lay between the germline ends. The CDR3 covers 18 residues.